This T cell receptor (beta chain) was obtained from a study of identical twins (dated by TCRdb to about 2016). In the study overall: To test whether fetal clonotypes persist, the study used deep sequencing on TCR alpha and beta repertoires from monozygotic twins, unrelated adults of various ages, and cord blood. To rule out contamination, replicate twin experiments were performed at different times with different library preparation protocols. Results and caveats for the whole study, not just this receptor: Abundant cord blood beta clonotypes carried fewer insertions; young adult naive repertoires showed a weaker similar trend, while memory repertoires showed none. Invariant T cells such as MAIT and iNKT could partly confound zero-insertion analyses, though diverse VJ usage argued against this for most clonotypes. In monozygotic twins, out-of-frame TCR alpha sharing was systematically underestimated by recombination models, although the models agreed with sharing between unrelated individuals. Compared with coincidental sharing between unrelated individuals, an excess of low generation-probability sequences was observed among out-of-frame TCR alpha sequences shared between twins. A weaker excess of twin sharing was found in beta out-of-frame sequences because the signal-to-noise ratio was lowered by fewer shared sequences. Because the same donors could not be followed over many years, conclusions were based on cross-sectional statistical analysis.

As regards this clonotype: What antigen it recognizes has not been identified. No base-level quality is on record; no much larger clone is a single base apart.

All donors were healthy Caucasians. The twin cohort comprised three pairs of female monozygotic twins, all aged about 18 to 29 years. Peripheral blood mononuclear cells were the source from which RNA for the TCR libraries was isolated. The library was generated by 5' RACE. Sequenced on an Illumina HiSeq 2000. A universal primer binding site was added through template switching, and the final cDNA carried a unique molecular identifier so that TCR cDNA molecules could be counted accurately. Specific primers in the conserved constant-segment region were used to synthesize first-strand cDNA for TCR alpha and beta chains. To control for contamination, every cDNA library carried two barcodes: a SMART-Mk sample barcode plus Illumina barcodes. TruSeq adapter sequences along with Illumina sample barcodes were introduced in two successive PCR steps. TCR alpha and beta cDNA libraries were sequenced on the Illumina HiSeq platform with custom primers. The study's processing was this. MiGEC processed the raw reads to extract unique molecular identifiers, while MiXCR was used to determine the CDR3 positions. For each individual, recombination models were inferred using an EM algorithm with the repgenHMM and IGoR tools. Shared clonotypes were analyzed with the tcR package in R, and sharing was normalized by the product of cloneset sizes. To study raw recombination free of thymic and clonal selection effects, out-of-frame nonproductive sequences were analyzed. TCRdb cleaned the public reads at Q25 with fastp, built clones with MiXCR and kept in-frame beta chains. Each CDR3 protein gets just one entry, which takes the most common genes and DNA from the rows behind it. What appears here as the V and J calls and clone size reflects TCRdb's work, not the paper's. This sample gives roughly 750,000 distinct CDR3 sequences in total; about 20% of them show up just once. More than 4% of the sample is taken by the ten largest.

This sample was also put to use in a study of T cells expressing NK-cell markers. As the second study states: TCR beta-chain repertoires were profiled in sorted CD3+CD56+NKG2C+, CD3+CD56+NKG2C- and CD3+CD56-NKG2C+ T-cell subsets from roughly eight donors. Among the eight sequenced donors, seven were HCMV-seropositive and one was HCMV-seronegative. To restrict sorting to alphabetaTCR-expressing T cells, an anti-gammadeltaTCR antibody was added in several experiments. In roughly 6 donors, the dominant CD3+CD56+NKG2C+ clonotypes ranked among the top 10 CD8+ clonotypes, making up about 1.0-7.5% of CD8+ T cells. Those dominant clonotypes were again the most abundant among CD3+CD56-NKG2C+ cells in four donors, at roughly 25-65%. Whether the expanded NKG2C-expressing T cell clones were specific for HCMV antigens remained unclear. All eight donors whose samples were sequenced were randomly selected healthy volunteers, three of them men and five women. HCMV-specific IgG was detected in serum with a commercial ELISA kit to determine HCMV serostatus. For over 5 donors, bulk peripheral blood T-cell repertoires were also sequenced from unsorted PBMC. MIGEC was used to demultiplex reads and group the reads by UMI, and MiTCR was used to assemble and quantify clonotypes. To exclude erroneous sequences, any TCR cDNA sequence not supported by at least two reads was discarded. The tcR package was used for downstream repertoire analysis, and clonotypes were matched across fractions by CDR3 nucleotide sequence plus V segment. VDJmatch was used to annotate antigen specificity against VDJdb, with one amino acid substitution allowed in CDR3.

The receptor comes from a woman aged 18 to 35 in good health. What was sequenced was PBMCs.

The base sequence is TGCGCCAGCAGCCAAGATGGGGGCAGGCCGACAGGGACCCAGTACTTC. The resulting protein is CASSQDGGRPTGTQYF. The sequence links TRBV4-3 to TRBJ2-5; D gene: possibly TRBD1, on 6 matching bases. The junction shows trimming of 0 bases on V and 7 bases on J, plus 18 bases between the germline ends. The CDR3 measures 16 amino acids from cysteine to phenylalanine. This entry keeps only the CDR3 DNA: 48 bases, framed from base 1. According to the germline V gene, CDR1 reads LGHNA and CDR2 reads YSLEER.